This T cell receptor (beta chain) emerged from a study of tumor-infiltrating lymphocytes in localized non-small cell lung cancer (dated by TCRdb to about 2021). Study-wide context: Several histologies were represented in the cohort, which also included both smokers and never-smokers as well as patients whose samples were collected after neoadjuvant chemotherapy. Each patient provided resected tumor tissue plus uninvolved lung tissue from the same patient, with the uninvolved lung tissue described as non-adjacent to the tumor. Alongside flow cytometry, multiplex immunofluorescence, RNA-seq, exome sequencing and proteomics, TCR sequencing was applied to the same patients as one of several integrated assays. The overall ICON cohort was composed of under 190 surgical patients with localized non-small cell lung cancer whose tumors were resected. A total of around 50 patients were part of the paired comparison of immunoSEQ T-cell fraction between tumor and uninvolved lung. Broader findings and caveats from the paper: The TCR-derived T-cell fraction showed no difference between the flow cytometry-defined immunotypes IM1 (good prognosis) and IM2 (poor prognosis). Assay coverage differed among patients according to how much tissue was available, so only a subset of the cohort had TCR sequencing. Because different pieces of the same tissue were used for different assays, technical variation could not be separated from intratumor heterogeneity. In line with immunofluorescence CD3 counts, TCRbeta sequencing supported higher T cell infiltration in tumors compared with uninvolved lung tissue.

This clone came up a few times. The clone's antigen remains unknown. Base qualities are missing; no much larger clone stands one base away. The junction shows trimming of 2 bases on V and 5 bases on J, and the gene matches do not reach 7 bases of it. CDR1 and CDR2 (SGHRS, YFSETQ) derive from the germline V gene. Reading from cysteine to phenylalanine, the CDR3 counts 16 amino acids. CDR3 DNA is the only sequence kept; it has 48 bases, read in frame from the first base. The T-cell fraction in tumor and uninvolved lung tissue was obtained from TCR sequencing using the immunoSEQ assay. The authors' analysis ran thus. To analyze survival, patients were divided into a high T-cell fraction group (upper tertile) and a low T-cell fraction group (lower two tertiles), and the two groups were compared using a log-rank test. A signed-rank test was used to check for differences in T-cell fraction between paired tumor and uninvolved lung. TCRdb mirrors the immuneACCESS table, restricted to in-frame sequences. Some clones are absent from its copies; in checked studies, under half trace to an unresolved V gene, and the reason for the others is unknown. V and J calls and clone size come straight from that table; D and trimming were deduced from the DNA. The sample profile shows thousands of clones; 64% of them were found once. Of the sample, about 13% is held by the ten largest clones.

Enrollment in ICON was initiated in early 2016, and the last patient was enrolled in 2018. In a subcohort of about 76 patients, fresh tumor and matched uninvolved tissue were collected for in-depth immune analyses, with TCR sequencing among those analyses. No cell sorting was done, and TCR sequencing was instead run on DNA isolated from bulk tissue. This clonotype was sampled from a human donor with non-small cell lung cancer. Input material: uninvolved lung tissue not adjacent to the tumor. The chain employs TRBV5-1 and TRBJ2-5, and 12 junctional nucleotides match TRBD2. In nucleotide form, the sequence is TGCGCCAGCAGCTTCCCCACTAGCGGGGGGCGGGAGACCCAGTACTTC. Translated, this is CASSFPTSGGRETQYF.